This T cell receptor (beta chain) was sequenced during a study of T cell repertoires in cytomegalovirus infection. Turning to the study itself: CMV epitopes that were recently identified and HLA-C-restricted were used alongside well-studied HLA-B-restricted ones. CMV infection plus the matching HLA type was flagged by public TCR beta signatures. Study-wide points: HLA-C-restricted CMV-specific TCR beta clonotypes prevailed in the ex vivo response. Summed frequency of shared TCR beta families picked out CMV carriers who also had the relevant HLA.

TCRdb reprocessed the reads via MiXCR and lists one record per CDR3 protein. Here the sample spans under 850,000 distinct CDR3 sequences, around 31% being singletons. Germline values: CDR1 SGHTA, CDR2 FQGNSA. V was trimmed by 5 bases and J by 5 bases, leaving 9 bases between them. This CDR3 region has 13 residues. This clonotype has just a few counts. Its specificity is unknown. The receptor was isolated from a human donor in good health (CMV status not recorded). Some clones in this sample may be carry-over from other donors' samples. Here the sequenced sample was cultured PBMCs, taken from culture after CMV antigen stimulation. The chain joins TRBV7-2 to TRBJ2-2, with D perhaps TRBD1 (5 bases). This chain's CDR3 is CASSPDMTGELFF. CDR3 DNA: TGTGCCAGCAGCCCGGACATGACCGGGGAGCTGTTTTTT.